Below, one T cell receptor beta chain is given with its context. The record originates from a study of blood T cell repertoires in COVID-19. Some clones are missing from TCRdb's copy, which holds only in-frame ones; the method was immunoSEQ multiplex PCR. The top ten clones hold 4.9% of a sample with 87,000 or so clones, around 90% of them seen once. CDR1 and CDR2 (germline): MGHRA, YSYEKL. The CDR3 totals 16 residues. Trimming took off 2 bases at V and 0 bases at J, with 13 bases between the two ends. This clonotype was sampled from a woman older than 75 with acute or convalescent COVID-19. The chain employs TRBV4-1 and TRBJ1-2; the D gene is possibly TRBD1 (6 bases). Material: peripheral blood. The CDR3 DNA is TGCGCCAGCAGCCAACCTAGCAGGGGCTCTAACTATGGCTACACCTTC. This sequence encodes CASSQPSRGSNYGYTF.